This entry is about one T cell receptor beta chain. The antigen remains undetermined. CDR1 and CDR2 from the germline V gene are SEHNR and FQNEAQ (reference sequence). This CDR3 has 13 amino acids. After removal of 8 bases from V and 7 bases from J, the junction contained 7 bases not matched to a gene. The data are from a study of T cell responses to AZD1222 COVID-19 vaccine. Study observations and caveats: Among AZD1222 vaccinees, only 5 or 6 were seropositive at baseline. Sampling captured repertoires only after the peak T cell response. Once two AZD1222 doses were given, Spike-specific TCR breadth and depth went up. Unmutated regions of variants are reportedly targeted by nearly half of spike-specific TCRs.

The repertoire was sequenced with immunoSEQ multiplex PCR; TCRdb's copy has only in-frame clones and lacks some. The data show approximately 120,000 clones, with around 90% seen just once and 13% held by the top ten. The V call is TRBV7-9, the J call TRBJ2-4; TRBD1 matches at 8 bases. This sequence originates from an adult in good health. The material sequenced was peripheral blood, taken on day 0 of MenACWY control vaccination. The CDR3 here is CASGDRLTNIQYF. In DNA form, the CDR3 reads TGTGCCAGCGGGGACAGGTTAACGAACATTCAGTACTTC.